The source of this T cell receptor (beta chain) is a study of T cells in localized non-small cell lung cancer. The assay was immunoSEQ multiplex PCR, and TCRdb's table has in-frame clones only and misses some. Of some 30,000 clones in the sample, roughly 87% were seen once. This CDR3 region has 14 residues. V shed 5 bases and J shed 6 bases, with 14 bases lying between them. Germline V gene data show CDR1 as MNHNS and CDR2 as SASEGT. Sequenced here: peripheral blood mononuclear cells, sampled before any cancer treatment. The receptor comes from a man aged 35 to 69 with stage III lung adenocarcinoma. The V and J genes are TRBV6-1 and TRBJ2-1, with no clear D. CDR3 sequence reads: CASSKDGLSNEQFF. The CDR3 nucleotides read TGTGCCAGCAGTAAAGACGGCTTAAGCAATGAGCAGTTCTTC.